These T cell receptor beta chains were read from a single sample in a study of T cell responses to AZD1222 COVID-19 vaccine. Only in-frame clones appear in the TCRdb table, and some are missing; sequencing was by immunoSEQ multiplex PCR. The sample consists of 150,000 to 200,000 clones, 88% of them appearing once. Sample: peripheral blood, taken 28 days after the second AZD1222 dose. All receptors come from an adult who received the AZD1222 COVID-19 vaccine. The CDR3 runs from the conserved cysteine through the conserved F or W. The D gene is left open where the match is weak. Size values are once, few and many counts, or a class for expanded clones, and some rows have none.

j_call clone_size v_call d_call cdr3_nt cdr3_aa
TRBJ1-1 few TRBV9 NA TGTGCCAGCAGCGGGGACGCTGGCACCAACACTGAAGCTTTCTTT CASSGDAGTNTEAFF
TRBJ2-2 once TRBV6-4 NA TGTGCCAACCAACATAACCACAGGGTCGGCGCCGGGGAGCTGTTTTTT CANQHNHRVGAGELFF
TRBJ2-3 NA TRBV21-1 NA NA CASSKGLEEYPCTDTQYF
TRBJ1-2 NA TRBV18 NA TGTGCCAGCTCACTTGACAGGACCTTATCCGGCTACACCTTC CASSLDRTLSGYTF
TRBJ1-2 NA TRBV5-8 TRBD1 TGTGCCAGCAGCTTGGTTGTACAGGGGCTATATGGCTACACCTTC CASSLVVQGLYGYTF
TRBJ1-1 NA TRBV19 NA TGTGCCAGCCCCGGGACCCGCCGGGGGTCTGAAGCTTTCTTT CASPGTRRGSEAFF
TRBJ1-6 NA TRBV14 NA TGTGCCAGCAGCCATGGAGGTAATTCACCCCTCCACTTT CASSHGGNSPLHF
TRBJ2-7 NA TRBV25-1 NA TGTGCCAGTCCCCCGAAGGGGCGGAACGAGCAGTACTTC CASPPKGRNEQYF
TRBJ2-3 NA TRBV7-3 NA TGTGCCAGCAGCTCATACGGGGGTACAGATACGCAGTATTTT CASSSYGGTDTQYF
TRBJ1-3 NA TRBV6-5 NA TGTGCCAGCAGTTACGATTTGGGGGGGGACACCATATATTTT CASSYDLGGDTIYF
TRBJ2-2 NA TRBV6-5 NA TGTGCCAGCACCGGACCTTATTCTACCGGGGAGCTGTTTTTT CASTGPYSTGELFF
TRBJ1-1 NA TRBV7-3 NA TGTGCCAGCAGCTTGACTTCAGACACTGAAGCTTTCTTT CASSLTSDTEAFF
TRBJ1-6 NA TRBV28 NA TGTGCCAGCAGTCTTGGGGGAGGGCAGGGATATAATTCACCCCTCCACTTT CASSLGGGQGYNSPLHF
TRBJ2-1 once TRBV20-1 TRBD2 TGCAGTGCTAGTCTCGCGGGGGGAACCTACAATGAGCAGTTCTTC CSASLAGGTYNEQFF
TRBJ1-3 NA TRBV6-6 NA TGTGCCAGCACCACCCAAGGCCTTAGCTCTGGAAACACCATATATTTT CASTTQGLSSGNTIYF
TRBJ1-5 few TRBV4-2 NA TGTGCCAGCAGCCAAGATCTCCCCAGTAGTCAGCCCCAGCATTTT CASSQDLPSSQPQHF
TRBJ1-5 NA TRBV12-5 TRBD1 TGTGCTAGTGGGAATCAGGGGGCAACACAGCCCCAGCATTTT CASGNQGATQPQHF
TRBJ2-1 NA TRBV7-2 NA TGTGCCAGCAGCTTAAATGGACTCGTCTACAATGAGCAGTTCTTC CASSLNGLVYNEQFF
TRBJ2-3 NA TRBV5-1 TRBD2 TGCGCCAGCAGCGTATACGGGACTAGCGGGGGGGCCTCTTGGGATACGCAGTATTTT CASSVYGTSGGASWDTQYF